This TCR beta chain was identified during a study of blood T cell repertoires in COVID-19. Whole-study context: Nucleic acid was either cDNA or gDNA, and it came from T cells, B-cell-depleted T cells, or PBMCs.

This clone was counted once. Produced via immunoSEQ multiplex PCR; TCRdb's table is partial and in-frame only. The data hold under 350,000 clones, with around nine tenths observed a single time. The length of the CDR3 is 13 residues. The V and J ends lost 6 bases and 4 bases, in that order; junction bases with no gene match: 3. CDR1 is LNHDA, CDR2 SQIVND, per germline (reference sequence). The sequencing input was peripheral blood. The chain recombines TRBV19 with TRBJ1-2, with 9 nucleotides matching TRBD1. This clonotype originated in a man between 35 and 55 years old with acute or convalescent COVID-19. CDR3 bases: TGTGCCAGTAGGCCGGGACAGGGCTATGGCTACACCTTC. Translating gives CASRPGQGYGYTF.